The sequence of this T cell receptor beta chain was determined in a study of T cells in localized non-small cell lung cancer. Trimming took 4 bases from V and 2 from J; bases not matched to a gene: 6. This CDR3 has 15 amino acids. The germline V gene encodes CDR1 SGDLS and CDR2 YYNGEE. Harvested at least 2 cm beyond the tumor margin, adjacent lung showed no atypia. This clone was picked up many times. The antigen is undetermined. Overall study findings and caveats: Appearance in adjacent lung was seen for a median around 58 of the top 100 tumor clones. Among the tissues sampled, uninvolved adjacent lung had the highest T cell clonality, above tumor. Longer overall survival was seen with higher T cell density measured in blood.

Repertoires were generated with immunoSEQ multiplex PCR, while TCRdb's copy carries only in-frame clones and drops some. The data contain 2,000 to 2,500 clones, approximately 30% of them singletons. The source was normal lung tissue next to the tumor, collected before any cancer treatment. This chain connects TRBV9 to TRBJ1-2, with TRBD1 identical over 9 bases. The origin of this receptor is a man aged 40-75 years with stage III lung adenocarcinoma. In DNA, the CDR3 is TGTGCCAGCAGCCCCGGTGGACAGGGGAACTATGGCTACACCTTC. Encoded protein: CASSPGGQGNYGYTF.